This TCR beta chain derives from a study of identical twins. The CDR3 has 14 residues. In germline, CDR1 is SGHRS, CDR2 YFSETQ. Unmatched junction bases numbered 4, after V lost 4 bases and J lost 6 bases. TCRdb reprocessed the 5' RACE reads via MiXCR and lists one record per CDR3 protein. The sample consists of approximately 220,000 distinct CDR3 sequences, more than 6.5% of them appearing once. This clonotype has ten or more counts. This sample was also put to use in a study of yellow fever vaccine responses in identical twins.

Sequencing was performed on memory (CD45RO+) T cells sorted from blood. The chain combines TRBV5-1 with TRBJ2-3; TRBD2 matches at 11 bases. The source is a woman under 30 in good health. The CDR3 protein is CASSIGTSGDTQYF. The DNA for the CDR3 is TGCGCCAGCAGCATCGGGACTAGCGGCGATACGCAGTATTTT.